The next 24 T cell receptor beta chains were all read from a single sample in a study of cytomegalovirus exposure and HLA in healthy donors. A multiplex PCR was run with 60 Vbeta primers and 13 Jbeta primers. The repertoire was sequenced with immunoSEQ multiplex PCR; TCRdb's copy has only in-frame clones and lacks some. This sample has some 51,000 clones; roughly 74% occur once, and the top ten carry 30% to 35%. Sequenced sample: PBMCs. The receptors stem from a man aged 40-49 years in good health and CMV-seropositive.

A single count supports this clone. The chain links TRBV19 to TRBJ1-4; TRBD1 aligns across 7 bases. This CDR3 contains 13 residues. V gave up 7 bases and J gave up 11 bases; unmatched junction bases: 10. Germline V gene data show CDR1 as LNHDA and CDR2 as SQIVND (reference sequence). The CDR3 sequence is CASTPVKGGKLFF. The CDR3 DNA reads TGTGCCAGTACCCCGGTCAAAGGGGGCAAACTGTTTTTT.

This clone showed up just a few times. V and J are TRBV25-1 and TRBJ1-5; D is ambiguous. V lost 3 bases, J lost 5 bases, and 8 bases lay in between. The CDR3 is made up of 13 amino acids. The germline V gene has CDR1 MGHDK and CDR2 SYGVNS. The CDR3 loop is CASSDGRYQPQHF. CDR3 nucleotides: TGTGCCAGCAGTGATGGGAGATATCAGCCCCAGCATTTT.

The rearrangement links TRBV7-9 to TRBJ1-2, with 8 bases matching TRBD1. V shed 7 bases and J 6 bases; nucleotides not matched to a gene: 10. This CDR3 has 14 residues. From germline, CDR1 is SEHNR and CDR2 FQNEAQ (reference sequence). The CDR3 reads CASIRQGKLHGYTF. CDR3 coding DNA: TGTGCCAGCATCCGACAGGGGAAACTACATGGCTACACCTTC.

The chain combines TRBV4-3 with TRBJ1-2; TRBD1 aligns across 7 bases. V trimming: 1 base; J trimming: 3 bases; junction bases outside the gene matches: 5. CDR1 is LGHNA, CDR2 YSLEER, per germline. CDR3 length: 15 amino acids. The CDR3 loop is CASSQGKGGDYGYTF. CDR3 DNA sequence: TGCGCCAGCAGCCAAGGTAAAGGGGGCGACTATGGCTACACCTTC.

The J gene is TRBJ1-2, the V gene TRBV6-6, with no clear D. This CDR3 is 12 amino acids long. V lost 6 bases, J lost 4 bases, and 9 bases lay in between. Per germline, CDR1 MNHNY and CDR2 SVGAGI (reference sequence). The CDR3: CASRAGIYGYTF. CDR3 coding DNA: TGTGCCAGCAGGGCGGGTATCTATGGCTACACCTTC.

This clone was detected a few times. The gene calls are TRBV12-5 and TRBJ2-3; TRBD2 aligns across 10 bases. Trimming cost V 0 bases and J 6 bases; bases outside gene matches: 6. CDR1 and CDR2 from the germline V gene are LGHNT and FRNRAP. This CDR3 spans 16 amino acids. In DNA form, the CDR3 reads TGTGCTAGTGGTTTGGTAACTAGCGGGGTCGGGGATACGCAGTATTTT. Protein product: CASGLVTSGVGDTQYF.

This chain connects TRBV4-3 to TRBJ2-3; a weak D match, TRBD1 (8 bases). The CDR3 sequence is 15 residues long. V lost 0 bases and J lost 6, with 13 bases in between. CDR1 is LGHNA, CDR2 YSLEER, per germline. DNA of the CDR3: TGCGCCAGCAGCCAAGACATACAGGGGGGGGATACGCAGTATTTT. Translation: CASSQDIQGGDTQYF.

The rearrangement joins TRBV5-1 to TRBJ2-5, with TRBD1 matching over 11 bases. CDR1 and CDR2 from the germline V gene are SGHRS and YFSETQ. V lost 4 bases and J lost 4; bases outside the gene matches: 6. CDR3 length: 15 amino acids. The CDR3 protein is CASSRGQGATETQYF. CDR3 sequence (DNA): TGCGCCAGCAGCAGAGGACAGGGGGCAACAGAGACCCAGTACTTC.

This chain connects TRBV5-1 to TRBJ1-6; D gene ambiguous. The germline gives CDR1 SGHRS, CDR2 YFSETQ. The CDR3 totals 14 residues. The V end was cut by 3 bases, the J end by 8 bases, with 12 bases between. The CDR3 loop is CASSSGGRDSPLHF. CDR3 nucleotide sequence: TGCGCCAGCAGCTCAGGCGGGAGGGATTCACCCCTCCACTTT. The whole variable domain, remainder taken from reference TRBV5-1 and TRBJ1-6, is KAGVTQTPRYLIKTRGQQVTLSCSPISGHRSVSWYQQTPGQGLQFLFEYFSETQRNKGNFPGRFSGRQFSNSRSEMNVSTLELGDSALYLCASSSGGRDSPLHFGNGTRLTVT.

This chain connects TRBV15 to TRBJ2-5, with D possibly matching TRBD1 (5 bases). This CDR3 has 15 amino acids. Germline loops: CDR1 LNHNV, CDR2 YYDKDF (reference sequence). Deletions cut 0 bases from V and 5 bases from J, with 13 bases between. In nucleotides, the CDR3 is TGTGCCACCAGCAGAGATTATCTCGACAGTGAGACCCAGTACTTC. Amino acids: CATSRDYLDSETQYF. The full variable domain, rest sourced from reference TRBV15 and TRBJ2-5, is DAMVIQNPRYQVTQFGKPVTLSCSQTLNHNVMYWYQQKSSQAPKLLFHYYDKDFNNEADTPDNFQSRRPNTSFCFLDIRSPGLGDTAMYLCATSRDYLDSETQYFGPGTRLLVL.

CDR3 amino acids: CASSQTGGSTDTQYF. The CDR3 coding sequence is TGCGCCAGCAGCCAGACGGGGGGGAGCACAGATACGCAGTATTTT. This chain joins TRBV4-3 and TRBJ2-3, with 8 bases matching TRBD2. V gave up 3 bases and J gave up 0 bases; unmatched junction bases: 2. Germline CDR1 and CDR2: LGHNA and YSLEER. This CDR3 comprises 15 residues.

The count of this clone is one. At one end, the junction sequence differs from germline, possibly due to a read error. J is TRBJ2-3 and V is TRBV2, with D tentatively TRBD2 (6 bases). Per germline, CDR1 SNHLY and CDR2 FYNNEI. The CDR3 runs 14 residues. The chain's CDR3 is CASIEWGVTDTQYF. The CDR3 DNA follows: TGTGCCAGCATTGAATGGGGGGTCACAGATACGCAGTATTTT.

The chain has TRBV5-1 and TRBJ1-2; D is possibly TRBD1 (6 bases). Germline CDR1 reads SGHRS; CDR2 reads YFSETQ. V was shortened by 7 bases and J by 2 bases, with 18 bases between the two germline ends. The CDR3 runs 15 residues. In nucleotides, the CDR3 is TGCGCCAGCCGGGAAGTGGCAGGGGCAAACTATGGCTACACCTTC. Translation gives CASREVAGANYGYTF. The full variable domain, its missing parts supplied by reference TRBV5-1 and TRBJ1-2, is KAGVTQTPRYLIKTRGQQVTLSCSPISGHRSVSWYQQTPGQGLQFLFEYFSETQRNKGNFPGRFSGRQFSNSRSEMNVSTLELGDSALYLCASREVAGANYGYTFGSGTRLTVV.

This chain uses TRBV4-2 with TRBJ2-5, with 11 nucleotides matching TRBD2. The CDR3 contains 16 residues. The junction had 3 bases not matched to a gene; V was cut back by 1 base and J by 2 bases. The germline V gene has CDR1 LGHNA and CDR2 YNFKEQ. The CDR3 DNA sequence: TGTGCCAGCAGCCAAGGTCCTAGCGGGGGGCAAGAGACCCAGTACTTC. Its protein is CASSQGPSGGQETQYF.

The chain's CDR3 is CASSPQGQPQHF. The CDR3, as DNA: TGTGCCAGCAGCCCACAGGGCCAGCCCCAGCATTTT. The gene calls are TRBV5-6 and TRBJ1-5; D may be TRBD1 (6 bases). This CDR3 comprises 12 residues. Germline CDR1 reads SGHDT; CDR2 reads YYEEEE. V was pared by 4 bases and J by 7 bases, with 9 bases between.

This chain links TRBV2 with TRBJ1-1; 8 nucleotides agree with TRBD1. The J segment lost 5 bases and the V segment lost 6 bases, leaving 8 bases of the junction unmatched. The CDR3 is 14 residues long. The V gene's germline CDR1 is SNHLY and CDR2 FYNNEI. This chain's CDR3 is CASRNRGTGTEAFF. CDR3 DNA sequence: TGTGCCAGCAGGAACAGGGGGACGGGGACTGAAGCTTTCTTT.

The CDR3 region has the DNA TGTGCCAGCAGCTTAGCGCTAGCGGACAATGAGCAGTTCTTC. Translated: CASSLALADNEQFF. The chain is built from TRBV7-2 and TRBJ2-1, with 7 bases matching TRBD2. Germline lookup yields CDR1 SGHTA and CDR2 FQGNSA. The length of the CDR3 is 14 residues. V shed 0 bases, J shed 5 bases, and the junction held 1 base outside the gene matches. The complete variable domain, with remaining parts taken from reference TRBV7-2 and TRBJ2-1, reads GAGVSQSPSNKVTEKGKDVELRCDPISGHTALYWYRQSLGQGLEFLIYFQGNSAPDKSGLPSDRFSAERTGGSVSTLTIQRTQQEDSAVYLCASSLALADNEQFFGPGTRLTVL.

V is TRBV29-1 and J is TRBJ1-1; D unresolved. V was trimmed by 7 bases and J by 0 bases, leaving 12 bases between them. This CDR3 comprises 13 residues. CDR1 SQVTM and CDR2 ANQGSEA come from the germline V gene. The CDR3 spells CSAASWMNTEAFF. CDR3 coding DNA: TGCAGCGCCGCTAGCTGGATGAACACTGAAGCTTTCTTT.

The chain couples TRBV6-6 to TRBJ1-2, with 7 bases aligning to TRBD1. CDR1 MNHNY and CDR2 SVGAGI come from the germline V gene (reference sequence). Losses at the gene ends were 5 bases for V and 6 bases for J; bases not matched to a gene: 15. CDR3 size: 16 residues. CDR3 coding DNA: TGTGCCAGCAGTCCTTCAGGGCGGACAGGCAGCCATGGCTACACCTTC. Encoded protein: CASSPSGRTGSHGYTF.

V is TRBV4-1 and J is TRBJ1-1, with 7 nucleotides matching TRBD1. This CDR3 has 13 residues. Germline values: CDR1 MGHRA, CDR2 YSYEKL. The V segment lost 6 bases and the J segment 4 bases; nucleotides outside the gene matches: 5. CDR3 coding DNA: TGCGCCAGCAGGAGGGGGCTGAGCACTGAAGCTTTCTTT. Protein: CASRRGLSTEAFF.

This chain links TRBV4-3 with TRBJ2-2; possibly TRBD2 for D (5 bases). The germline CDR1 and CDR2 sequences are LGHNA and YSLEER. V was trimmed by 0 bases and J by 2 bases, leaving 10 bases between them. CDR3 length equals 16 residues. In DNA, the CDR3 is TGCGCCAGCAGCCAAGAACCGGGATCAAACACCGGGGAGCTGTTTTTT. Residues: CASSQEPGSNTGELFF.

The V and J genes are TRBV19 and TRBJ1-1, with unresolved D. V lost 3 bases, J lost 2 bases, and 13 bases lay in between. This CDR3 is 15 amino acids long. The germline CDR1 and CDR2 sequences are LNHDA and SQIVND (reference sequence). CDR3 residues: CASSIGQARNTEAFF. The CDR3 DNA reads TGTGCCAGTAGTATCGGCCAGGCAAGAAACACTGAAGCTTTCTTT.

The CDR3 DNA sequence: TGTGCCAGCAGCGGACTGTCCCAAGAGACCCAGTACTTC. Amino acids: CASSGLSQETQYF. The chain carries TRBV13 and TRBJ2-5, with D possibly TRBD2 on 5 matching bases. CDR3 length: 13 amino acids. Looked up from germline, CDR1 is PRHDT and CDR2 is FYEKMQ (reference sequence). V gave up 5 bases and J gave up 1 base, with 8 bases separating them. Supplemented by reference TRBV13 and TRBJ2-5, the full variable domain reads AAGVIQSPRHLIKEKRETATLKCYPIPRHDTVYWYQQGPGQDPQFLISFYEKMQSDKGSIPDRFSAQQFSDYHSELNMSSLELGDSALYFCASSGLSQETQYFGPGTRLLVL.

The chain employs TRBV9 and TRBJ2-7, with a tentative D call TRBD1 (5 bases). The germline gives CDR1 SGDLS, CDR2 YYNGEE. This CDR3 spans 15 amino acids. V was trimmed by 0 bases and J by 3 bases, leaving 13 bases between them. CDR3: CASSVEPGHFYEQYF. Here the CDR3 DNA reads TGTGCCAGCAGCGTAGAACCTGGACACTTCTACGAGCAGTACTTC.